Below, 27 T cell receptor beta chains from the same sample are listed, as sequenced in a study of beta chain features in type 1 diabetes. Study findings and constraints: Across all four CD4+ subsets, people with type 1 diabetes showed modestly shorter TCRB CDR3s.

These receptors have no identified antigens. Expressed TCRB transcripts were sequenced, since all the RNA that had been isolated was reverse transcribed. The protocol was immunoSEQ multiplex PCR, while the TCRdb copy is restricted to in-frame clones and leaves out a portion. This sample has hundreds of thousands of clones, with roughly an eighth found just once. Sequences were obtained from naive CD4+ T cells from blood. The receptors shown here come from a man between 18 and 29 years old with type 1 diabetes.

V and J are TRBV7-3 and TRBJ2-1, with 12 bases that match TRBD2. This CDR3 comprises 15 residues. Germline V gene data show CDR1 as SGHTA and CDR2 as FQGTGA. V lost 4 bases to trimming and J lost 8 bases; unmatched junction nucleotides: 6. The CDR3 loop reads CASSSLAGGIYEQFF. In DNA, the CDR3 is TGTGCCAGCAGCTCGCTAGCGGGGGGGATATATGAGCAGTTCTTC.

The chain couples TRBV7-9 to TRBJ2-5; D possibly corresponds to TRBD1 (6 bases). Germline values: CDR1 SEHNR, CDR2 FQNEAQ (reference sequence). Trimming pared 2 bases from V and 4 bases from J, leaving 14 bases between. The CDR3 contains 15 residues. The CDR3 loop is CASSLLQGMLETQYF. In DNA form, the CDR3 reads TGTGCCAGCAGCTTATTGCAGGGGATGTTAGAGACCCAGTACTTC.

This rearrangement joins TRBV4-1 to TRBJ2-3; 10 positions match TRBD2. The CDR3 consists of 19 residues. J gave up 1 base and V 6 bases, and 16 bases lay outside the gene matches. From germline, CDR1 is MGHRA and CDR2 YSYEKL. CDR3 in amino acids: CASRRGTLPLAGGTDTQYF. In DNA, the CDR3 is TGCGCCAGCAGGCGGGGGACCCTACCCCTAGCGGGGGGCACAGATACGCAGTATTTT.

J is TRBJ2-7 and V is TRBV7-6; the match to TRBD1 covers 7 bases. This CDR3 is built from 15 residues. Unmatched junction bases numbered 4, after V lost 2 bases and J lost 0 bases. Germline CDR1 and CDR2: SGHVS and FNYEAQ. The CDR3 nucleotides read TGTGCCAGCAGCTTACTGGGGACAGCCTCCTACGAGCAGTACTTC. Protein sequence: CASSLLGTASYEQYF.

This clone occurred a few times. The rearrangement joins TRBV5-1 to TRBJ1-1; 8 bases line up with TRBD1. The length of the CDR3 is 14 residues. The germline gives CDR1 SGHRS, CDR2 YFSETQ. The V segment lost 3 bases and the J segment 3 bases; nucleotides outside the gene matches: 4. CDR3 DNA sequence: TGCGCCAGCAGCTCGACGACAGGGGACACTGAAGCTTTCTTT. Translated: CASSSTTGDTEAFF.

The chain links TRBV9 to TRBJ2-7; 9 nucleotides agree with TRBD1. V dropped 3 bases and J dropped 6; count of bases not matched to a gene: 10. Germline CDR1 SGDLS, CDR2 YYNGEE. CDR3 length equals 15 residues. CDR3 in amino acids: CASSAPGQGLGEQYF. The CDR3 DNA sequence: TGTGCCAGCAGCGCCCCGGGACAGGGACTGGGCGAGCAGTACTTC.

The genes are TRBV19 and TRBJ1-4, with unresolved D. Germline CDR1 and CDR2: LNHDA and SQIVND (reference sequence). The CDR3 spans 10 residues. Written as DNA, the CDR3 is TGTGCGGCCGGTCGCGTAGAACTGTTTTTT. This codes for CAAGRVELFF.

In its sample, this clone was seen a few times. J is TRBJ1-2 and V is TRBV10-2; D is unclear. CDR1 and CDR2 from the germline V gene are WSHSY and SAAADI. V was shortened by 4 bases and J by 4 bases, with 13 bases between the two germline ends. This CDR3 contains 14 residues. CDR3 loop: CASSVAVGSYGYTF. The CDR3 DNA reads TGCGCCAGCAGTGTGGCAGTTGGGTCCTATGGCTACACCTTC.

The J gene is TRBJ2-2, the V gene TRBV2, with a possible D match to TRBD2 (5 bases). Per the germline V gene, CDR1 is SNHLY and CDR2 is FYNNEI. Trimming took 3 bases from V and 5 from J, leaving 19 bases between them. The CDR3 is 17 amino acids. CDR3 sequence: CASSDLTGMWGTGELFF. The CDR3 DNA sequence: TGTGCCAGCAGTGATTTAACGGGAATGTGGGGAACCGGGGAGCTGTTTTTT.

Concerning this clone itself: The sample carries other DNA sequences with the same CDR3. In DNA form, the CDR3 reads TGTGCCAGCAGTGAGGGCGAGACCCAGTACTTC. Translated, it gives CASSEGETQYF. This sequence joins TRBV2 and TRBJ2-5; D gene uncertain. Trimming stripped 3 bases from V and 5 bases from J, with 4 bases between. This CDR3 region has 11 residues. Germline CDR1 reads SNHLY; CDR2 reads FYNNEI.

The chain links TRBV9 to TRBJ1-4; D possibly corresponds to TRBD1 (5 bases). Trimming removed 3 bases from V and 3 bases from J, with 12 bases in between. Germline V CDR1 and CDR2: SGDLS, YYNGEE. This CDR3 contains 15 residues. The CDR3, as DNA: TGTGCCAGCAGCGGGGACCTACCGGCTAATGAAAAACTGTTTTTT. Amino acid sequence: CASSGDLPANEKLFF.

The CDR3 spells CASSPRDISNTEAFF. In DNA, the CDR3 is TGTGCCAGCAGCCCGAGGGACATCTCGAACACTGAAGCTTTCTTT. The chain joins TRBV7-8 to TRBJ1-1, with a weak D call TRBD1 (6 bases). There are 15 residues in the CDR3. V was trimmed by 5 bases and J by 1 base, leaving 14 bases between them. Germline CDR1 and CDR2: SGHVS and FQNEAQ.

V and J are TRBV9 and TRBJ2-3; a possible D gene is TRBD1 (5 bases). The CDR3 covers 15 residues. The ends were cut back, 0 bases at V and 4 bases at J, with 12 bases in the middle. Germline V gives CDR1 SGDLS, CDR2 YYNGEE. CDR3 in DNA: TGTGCCAGCAGCGTAGGGGTAGGGGCCGCAGATACGCAGTATTTT. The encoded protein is CASSVGVGAADTQYF.

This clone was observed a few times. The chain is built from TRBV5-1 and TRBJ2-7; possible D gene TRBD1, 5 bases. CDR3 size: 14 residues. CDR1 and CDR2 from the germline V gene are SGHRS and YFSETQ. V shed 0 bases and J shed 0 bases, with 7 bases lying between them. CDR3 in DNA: TGCGCCAGCAGCTTGGGGGGCTTCTCCTACGAGCAGTACTTC. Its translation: CASSLGGFSYEQYF.

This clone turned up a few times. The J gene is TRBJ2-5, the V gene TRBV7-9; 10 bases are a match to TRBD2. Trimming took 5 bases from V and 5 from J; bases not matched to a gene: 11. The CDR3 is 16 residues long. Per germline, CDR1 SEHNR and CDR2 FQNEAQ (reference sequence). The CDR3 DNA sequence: TGTGCCAGCAGCGCCCAAGGCACTAGCGGGGTGGAGACCCAGTACTTC. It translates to CASSAQGTSGVETQYF.

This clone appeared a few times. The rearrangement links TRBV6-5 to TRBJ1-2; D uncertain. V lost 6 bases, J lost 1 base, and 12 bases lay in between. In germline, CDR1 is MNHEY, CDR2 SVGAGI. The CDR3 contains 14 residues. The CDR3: CASSTSRDNYGYTF. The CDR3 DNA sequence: TGTGCCAGCAGCACGTCCCGGGATAACTATGGCTACACCTTC.

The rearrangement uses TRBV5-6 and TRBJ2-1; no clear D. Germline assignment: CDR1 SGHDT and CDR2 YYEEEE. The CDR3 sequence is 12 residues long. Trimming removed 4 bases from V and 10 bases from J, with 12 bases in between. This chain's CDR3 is CASSPGLGEQFF. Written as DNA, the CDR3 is TGTGCCAGCAGCCCCGGATTGGGGGAGCAGTTCTTC.

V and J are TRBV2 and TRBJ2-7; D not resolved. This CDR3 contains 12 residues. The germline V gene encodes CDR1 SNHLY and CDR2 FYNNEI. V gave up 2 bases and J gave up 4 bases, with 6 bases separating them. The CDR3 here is CASSEQEYEQYF. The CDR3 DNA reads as TGTGCCAGCAGTGAACAGGAGTACGAGCAGTACTTC.

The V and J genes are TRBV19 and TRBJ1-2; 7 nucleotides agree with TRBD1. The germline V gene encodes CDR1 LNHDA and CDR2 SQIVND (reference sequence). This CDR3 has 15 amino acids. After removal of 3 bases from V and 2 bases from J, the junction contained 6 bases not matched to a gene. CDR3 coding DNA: TGTGCCAGTAGTATGAACGGACAGGCCAACTATGGCTACACCTTC. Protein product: CASSMNGQANYGYTF.

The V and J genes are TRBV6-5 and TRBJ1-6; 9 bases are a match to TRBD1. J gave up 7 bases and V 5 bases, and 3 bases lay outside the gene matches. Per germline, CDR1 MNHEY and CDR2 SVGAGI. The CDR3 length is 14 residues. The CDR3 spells CASSRGQGNSPLHF. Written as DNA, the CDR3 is TGTGCCAGCAGTCGAGGACAGGGGAATTCACCCCTCCACTTT.

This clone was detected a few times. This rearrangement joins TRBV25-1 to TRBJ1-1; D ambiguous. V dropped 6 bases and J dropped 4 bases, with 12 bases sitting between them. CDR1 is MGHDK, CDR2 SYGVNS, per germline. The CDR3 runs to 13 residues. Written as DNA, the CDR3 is TGTGCCAGCAGATCGGGCATAGGCACTGAAGCTTTCTTT. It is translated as CASRSGIGTEAFF.

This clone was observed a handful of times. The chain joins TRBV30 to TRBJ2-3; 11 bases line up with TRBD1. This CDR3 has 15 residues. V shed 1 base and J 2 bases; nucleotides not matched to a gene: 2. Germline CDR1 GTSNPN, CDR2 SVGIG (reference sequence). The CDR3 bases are TGTGCCTGGAGTGAAGGACAGGGGGCCACAGATACGCAGTATTTT. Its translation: CAWSEGQGATDTQYF. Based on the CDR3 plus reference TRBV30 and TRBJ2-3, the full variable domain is SQTIHQWPATLVQPVGSPLSLECTVEGTSNPNLYWYRQAAGRGLQLLFYSVGIGQISSEVPQNLSASRPQDRQFILSSKKLLLSDSGFYLCAWSEGQGATDTQYFGPGTRLTVL.

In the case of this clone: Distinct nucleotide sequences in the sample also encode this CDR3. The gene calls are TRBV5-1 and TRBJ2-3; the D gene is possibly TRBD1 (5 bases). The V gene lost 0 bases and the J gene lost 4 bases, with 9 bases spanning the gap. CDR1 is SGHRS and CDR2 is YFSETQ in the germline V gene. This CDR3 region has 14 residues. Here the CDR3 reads CASSLGQGADTQYF. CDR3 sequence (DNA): TGCGCCAGCAGCTTGGGTCAGGGCGCAGATACGCAGTATTTT.

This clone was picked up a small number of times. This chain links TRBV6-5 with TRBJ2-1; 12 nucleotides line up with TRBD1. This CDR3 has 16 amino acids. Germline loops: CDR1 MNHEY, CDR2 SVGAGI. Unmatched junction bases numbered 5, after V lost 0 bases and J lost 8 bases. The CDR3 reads CASSYSRDRGPHEQFF. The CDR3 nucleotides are TGTGCCAGCAGTTACTCGAGGGACAGGGGGCCGCATGAGCAGTTCTTC.

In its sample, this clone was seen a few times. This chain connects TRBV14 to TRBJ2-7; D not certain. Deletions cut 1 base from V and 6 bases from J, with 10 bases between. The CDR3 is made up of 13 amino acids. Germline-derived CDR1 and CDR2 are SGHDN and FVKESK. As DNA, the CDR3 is TGTGCCAGCAGCCAAGGGCCCCTTCGCGAGCAGTACTTC. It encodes CASSQGPLREQYF.

DNA of the CDR3: TGTGCCAGCGGGAGTTCAGGCTCCTCTGGAAACACCATATATTTT. It yields the protein CASGSSGSSGNTIYF. The chain joins TRBV28 to TRBJ1-3; D is unclear. This CDR3 spans 15 amino acids. V was trimmed by 8 bases and J by 0 bases, leaving 14 bases between them. Germline V gives CDR1 MDHEN, CDR2 SYDVKM.

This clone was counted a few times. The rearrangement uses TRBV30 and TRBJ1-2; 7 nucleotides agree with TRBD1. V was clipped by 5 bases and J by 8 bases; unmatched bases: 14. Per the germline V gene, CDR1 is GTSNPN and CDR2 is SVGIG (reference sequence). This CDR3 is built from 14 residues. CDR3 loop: CAWEAQRQGWGYTF. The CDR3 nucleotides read TGTGCCTGGGAAGCGCAACGACAGGGCTGGGGCTACACCTTC.